These 25 T cell receptor beta chains were all obtained from the same sample, sequenced in a study of T cells in Graves' hyperthyroidism and ophthalmopathy. TCR beta CDR3 sequences were amplified from RNA transcripts. HTBI primers were the set used in a first-round RT-PCR of the TCR CDR3. TCRdb reprocessed the multiplex PCR reads with MiXCR, giving one entry per CDR3 protein. The table has a few hundred thousand distinct CDR3 sequences, approximately 17% seen once. Sequencing was done on a sample of blood. The origin of the receptors is a woman younger than 35 with Graves' ophthalmopathy.

Many counts were recorded for this clonotype. This chain links TRBV28 with TRBJ1-5, with D tentatively TRBD1 (5 bases). The germline CDR1 and CDR2 sequences are MDHEN and SYDVKM. The CDR3 covers 19 residues. V gave up 4 bases and J gave up 4 bases, with 26 bases separating them. In DNA form, the CDR3 reads TGTGCCAGCAGTTCAATTATATCGTCGGTCGGACAAGATAATCAGCCCCAGCATTTT. Its protein is CASSSIISSVGQDNQPQHF. Together with reference TRBV28 and TRBJ1-5, the CDR3 gives the full variable domain: DVKVTQSSRYLVKRTGEKVFLECVQDMDHENMFWYRQDPGLGLRLIYFSYDVKMKEKGDIPEGYSVSREKKERFSLILESASTNQTSMYLCASSSIISSVGQDNQPQHFGDGTRLSIL.

Note on this clonotype: A much more abundant neighbour one base away suggests this may be a read error. The chain recombines TRBV7-2 with TRBJ1-2; D uncertain. This CDR3 is built from 13 residues. Looked up from germline, CDR1 is SGHTA and CDR2 is FQGNSA. CDR3 nucleotides: TGTGCCAGCGGCTTAGTAGGGAGGGATGGCTACACCTTC. As protein: CASGLVGRDGYTF.

The table lists this clonotype with many counts. The J gene is TRBJ1-6, the V gene TRBV27, with D perhaps matching TRBD1 (5 bases). Deletions cut 5 bases from V and 6 bases from J, with 11 bases between. The CDR3 contains 14 residues. Germline lookup yields CDR1 MNHEY and CDR2 SMNVEV (reference sequence). CDR3 nucleotide sequence: TGTGCCAGCAGTAGATGGGACCGTAATTCACCCCTCCACTTT. Translating it yields CASSRWDRNSPLHF.

This clonotype showed up many times. The V call is TRBV6-2 or TRBV6-3, the J call TRBJ2-2; D is perhaps TRBD2 (6 bases). Trimming removed 2 bases at V and 4 bases at J, with 11 bases between. Per germline, CDR1 MNHEY and CDR2 SVGEGT. The CDR3 is 15 residues long. CDR3 in amino acids: CASSYPGGRTGELFF. CDR3 sequence (DNA): TGTGCCAGCAGTTACCCCGGGGGTCGCACCGGGGAGCTGTTTTTT.

This clonotype has a count of ten or more. This sequence joins TRBV10-3 and TRBJ2-7; TRBD1 agrees at 10 bases. The CDR3 length is 14 residues. Germline V lookup: CDR1 ENHRY, CDR2 SYGVKD. J lost 5 bases, V lost 6 bases, and 7 bases had no gene match. This CDR3 is CAIRGGQGPHEQYF. Here the CDR3 DNA reads TGTGCCATCAGGGGGGGACAGGGGCCCCACGAGCAGTACTTC.

This clonotype came up many times. The CDR3 protein is CASSFDGTGGTDTQYF. The CDR3 coding sequence is TGTGCCAGCAGTTTCGACGGGACAGGGGGGACAGATACGCAGTATTTT. The chain couples TRBV11-2 to TRBJ2-3, with TRBD1 matching 11 bases. CDR3 length: 16 residues. Germline CDR1 SGHAT, CDR2 FQNNGV. V trimming: 6 bases; J trimming: 3 bases; junction bases outside the gene matches: 8. The variable domain in full, with the rest retrieved from reference TRBV11-2 and TRBJ2-3, is EAGVAQSPRYKIIEKRQSVAFWCNPISGHATLYWYQQILGQGPKLLIQFQNNGVVDDSQLPKDRFSAERLKGVDSTLKIQPAKLEDSAVYLCASSFDGTGGTDTQYFGPGTRLTVL.

This clonotype was seen ten or more times. The CDR3 loop is CASSLPAGAGQETQYF. Written as DNA, the CDR3 is TGTGCCAGTAGTCTCCCGGCGGGGGCCGGGCAAGAGACCCAGTACTTC. The chain links TRBV19 to TRBJ2-5; D perhaps matches TRBD2 (7 bases). Germline assignment: CDR1 LNHDA and CDR2 SQIVND (reference sequence). Between the trimmed V and J ends, which lost 5 bases and 2 bases, there was a span of 18 bases. CDR3 size: 16 residues.

This clonotype was seen many times. V gene TRBV5-1 combines with J gene TRBJ1-2; tentative D call: TRBD1 (6 bases). Trimming pared 2 bases from V and 8 bases from J, leaving 19 bases between. The CDR3 consists of 15 residues. Germline V lookup: CDR1 SGHRS, CDR2 YFSETQ. As DNA, the CDR3 is TGCGCCAGCAGCTTCGACAGGCCCATGTGGGAGGGCTACACCTTC. Amino acids: CASSFDRPMWEGYTF. Supplemented by reference TRBV5-1 and TRBJ1-2, the full variable domain reads KAGVTQTPRYLIKTRGQQVTLSCSPISGHRSVSWYQQTPGQGLQFLFEYFSETQRNKGNFPGRFSGRQFSNSRSEMNVSTLELGDSALYLCASSFDRPMWEGYTFGSGTRLTVV.

This clonotype has only a few counts. This chain connects TRBV2 to TRBJ2-1; 9 nucleotides align to TRBD2. Trimming cost V 10 bases and J 7 bases; bases outside gene matches: 14. The CDR3 extends over 15 amino acids. CDR1 is SNHLY and CDR2 is FYNNEI in the germline V gene. CDR3: CATDRLSGGINEQFF. CDR3 DNA: TGTGCCACGGATCGGCTGAGCGGGGGGATAAATGAGCAGTTCTTC.

In this sample, this clonotype turned up many times. The rearrangement links TRBV20-1 to TRBJ2-1; 15 nucleotides match TRBD2. The germline CDR1 and CDR2 sequences are DFQATT and SNEGSKA (reference sequence). The CDR3 runs 15 residues. The junction had 6 bases not matched to a gene; V was cut back by 5 bases and J by 7 bases. The CDR3 spells CSAGGGTSGRNEQFF. CDR3 nucleotides: TGCAGTGCTGGGGGAGGGACTAGCGGGAGGAATGAGCAGTTCTTC.

On this clonotype itself: A much larger clone is a single base away; this may be a read error. The V gene is TRBV6-5, the J gene TRBJ1-2; tentative D call: TRBD1 (5 bases). The CDR3 covers 17 residues. Germline V gives CDR1 MNHEY, CDR2 SVGAGI. CDR3 sequence: CASSYYNLRVGNYGYIF. The DNA of the CDR3 is TGTGCCAGCAGTTACTACAACCTCAGGGTGGGAAACTATGGCTACATCTTC.

This clonotype was seen ten or more times. The chain recombines TRBV2 with TRBJ2-3, with D perhaps matching TRBD2 (5 bases). The V end was cut by 8 bases, the J end by 4 bases, with 22 bases between. The CDR3 is 16 residues long. CDR1 is SNHLY and CDR2 is FYNNEI in the germline V gene. The CDR3 sequence is CASHKSATNPSDTQYF. The CDR3 DNA follows: TGTGCCAGCCATAAATCGGCGACTAACCCTTCAGATACGCAGTATTTT.

This clonotype was observed many times. V gene TRBV7-9 combines with J gene TRBJ1-2; D gene ambiguous. V gave up 5 bases and J gave up 2 bases, with 15 bases separating them. The CDR3 consists of 15 residues. CDR1 SEHNR and CDR2 FQNEAQ come from the germline V gene (reference sequence). The CDR3 spells CASSPVLIANYGYTF. Here the CDR3 DNA reads TGTGCCAGCAGCCCCGTCCTAATTGCGAACTATGGCTACACCTTC. Complete variable domain (other parts from reference TRBV7-9 and TRBJ1-2): DTGVSQNPRHKITKRGQNVTFRCDPISEHNRLYWYRQTLGQGPEFLTYFQNEAQLEKSRLLSDRFSAERPKGSFSTLEIQRTEQGDSAMYLCASSPVLIANYGYTFGSGTRLTVV.

The rearrangement joins TRBV20-1 to TRBJ1-2; tentatively, D is TRBD1 (5 bases). V lost 3 bases, J lost 2 bases, and 13 bases lay in between. Germline loops: CDR1 DFQATT, CDR2 SNEGSKA (reference sequence). The CDR3 is made up of 14 amino acids. CDR3 nucleotide sequence: TGCAGTGCTAGGAGGGGAACAGCAAACTATGGCTACACCTTC. Protein sequence: CSARRGTANYGYTF.

Many counts were recorded for this clonotype. The chain couples TRBV6-1 to TRBJ1-3, with D uncertain. The CDR3 extends over 15 amino acids. The germline gives CDR1 MNHNS, CDR2 SASEGT. Trimming removed 5 bases from V and 3 bases from J, with 14 bases in between. The CDR3 sequence is CASSSLTSGGNTIYF. DNA for the CDR3: TGTGCCAGCAGTTCACTAACGTCGGGTGGAAACACCATATATTTT.

This chain joins TRBV15 and TRBJ2-3, with D tentatively TRBD2 (5 bases). In germline, CDR1 is LNHNV, CDR2 YYDKDF (reference sequence). The V and J ends lost 3 bases and 0 bases respectively, with 13 bases between them. The CDR3 loop spans 16 amino acids. The DNA for the CDR3 is TGTGCCACCAGCAGGATTCAGCTAGCTAGCACAGATACGCAGTATTTT. Translating gives CATSRIQLASTDTQYF.

This chain connects TRBV7-9 to TRBJ2-1; 9 bases fit TRBD2. CDR1 and CDR2 from the germline V gene are SEHNR and FQNEAQ (reference sequence). V was pared by 6 bases and J by 6 bases, with 12 bases of the junction left unmatched. The CDR3 covers 16 residues. As DNA, the CDR3 is TGTGCCAGCAGGGGGTCGACTAGCGGCAACCTCAATGAGCAGTTCTTC. This sequence encodes CASRGSTSGNLNEQFF.

This clonotype occurred many times. This chain links TRBV3-1 with TRBJ2-1; tentative D call: TRBD2 (5 bases). Trimming removed 1 base from V and 10 bases from J, with 20 bases in between. The CDR3 is 16 amino acids. Germline values: CDR1 LGHDT, CDR2 YNNKEL (reference sequence). The CDR3 nucleotides are TGTGCCAGCAGCCAAGGGGTAGGGCGGGCACGGGGAGAGCAGTTCTTC. It encodes CASSQGVGRARGEQFF.

At least ten counts were recorded for this clonotype. This chain joins TRBV11-2 and TRBJ2-7, with D possibly matching TRBD2 (5 bases). Trimming removed 4 bases from V and 0 bases from J, with 13 bases in between. The CDR3 spans 15 residues. CDR1 and CDR2 (germline): SGHAT, FQNNGV. CDR3 DNA sequence: TGTGCCAGCAGCTCAGAGGGTGCCTTCTCCTACGAGCAGTACTTC. This sequence encodes CASSSEGAFSYEQYF.

In this sample, this clonotype turned up many times. CDR3 protein: CAWSVMQETQYF. Written as DNA, the CDR3 is TGTGCCTGGAGTGTTATGCAAGAGACCCAGTACTTC. This sequence joins TRBV30 and TRBJ2-5; D is uncertain. V gave up 0 bases and J gave up 2 bases, with 4 bases separating them. The CDR3 spans 12 residues. The V gene's germline CDR1 is GTSNPN and CDR2 SVGIG (reference sequence).

This clonotype was seen at least ten times. The chain uses TRBV11-2 and TRBJ1-1, with D perhaps TRBD1 (6 bases). With 3 bases removed from V and 6 bases from J, the gap between germline ends came to 8 bases. Germline V CDR1 and CDR2: SGHAT, FQNNGV. The CDR3 contains 12 residues. Here the CDR3 reads CASSFEGAEAFF. The CDR3, as DNA: TGTGCCAGCAGCTTCGAGGGGGCTGAAGCTTTCTTT.

In the case of this clonotype: A read error may explain this, as a much larger clone is one base away. The chain is built from TRBV3-1 and TRBJ2-7; 14 nucleotides agree with TRBD2. The germline CDR1 and CDR2 sequences are LGHDT and YNNKEL (reference sequence). V lost 5 bases to trimming and J lost 7 bases; unmatched junction nucleotides: 4. There are 14 residues in the CDR3. This CDR3 is CASSRRTSGGEQYF. The CDR3 DNA is TGTGCCAGCAGCAGGCGGACTAGCGGGGGGGAGCAGTACTTC.

In its sample, this clonotype was seen many times. The chain couples TRBV7-2 to TRBJ1-5; D ambiguous. V dropped 1 base and J dropped 7 bases, with 11 bases sitting between them. CDR3 length: 14 amino acids. CDR1 is SGHTA and CDR2 is FQGNSA in the germline V gene. CDR3 residues: CASSLVPLRQPQHF. In nucleotides, the CDR3 is TGTGCCAGCAGCTTAGTGCCCTTAAGGCAGCCCCAGCATTTT.

This clonotype was observed a few times. Here the CDR3 reads CASSLGWAGRHYNEQFF. The CDR3 DNA reads as TGTGCCAGCAGCTTAGGGTGGGCAGGCAGACATTACAATGAGCAGTTCTTC. The chain joins TRBV13 to TRBJ2-1; no definite D call. Germline V gene sequence: CDR1 PRHDT, CDR2 FYEKMQ (reference sequence). The CDR3 is 17 amino acids. Trimming removed 0 bases from V and 4 bases from J, with 16 bases in between.

This clonotype occurred many times. CDR3 nucleotide sequence: TGTGCCAGCAGCAAAGGACTAGTGTCAGATACGCAGTATTTT. This codes for CASSKGLVSDTQYF. The chain has TRBV12-3 or TRBV12-4 and TRBJ2-3; 7 nucleotides match TRBD2. The junction had 7 bases not matched to a gene; V was cut back by 6 bases and J by 4 bases. This CDR3 spans 14 amino acids.